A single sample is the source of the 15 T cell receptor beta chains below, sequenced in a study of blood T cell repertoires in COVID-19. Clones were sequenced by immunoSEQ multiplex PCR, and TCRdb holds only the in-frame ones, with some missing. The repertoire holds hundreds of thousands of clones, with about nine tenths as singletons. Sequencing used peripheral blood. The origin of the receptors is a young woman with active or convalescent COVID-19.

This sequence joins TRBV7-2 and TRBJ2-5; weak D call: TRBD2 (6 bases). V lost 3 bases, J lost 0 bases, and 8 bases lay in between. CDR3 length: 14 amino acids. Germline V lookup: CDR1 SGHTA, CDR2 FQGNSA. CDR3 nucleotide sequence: TGTGCCAGCAGCTTGGGGACTCACCAAGAGACCCAGTACTTC. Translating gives CASSLGTHQETQYF.

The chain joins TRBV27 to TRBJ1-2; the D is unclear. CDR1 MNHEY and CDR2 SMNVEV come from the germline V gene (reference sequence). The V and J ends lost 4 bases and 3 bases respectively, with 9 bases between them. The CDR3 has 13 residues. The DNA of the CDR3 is TGTGCCAGCAGTTCCGGTTTGGACTATGGCTACACCTTC. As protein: CASSSGLDYGYTF.

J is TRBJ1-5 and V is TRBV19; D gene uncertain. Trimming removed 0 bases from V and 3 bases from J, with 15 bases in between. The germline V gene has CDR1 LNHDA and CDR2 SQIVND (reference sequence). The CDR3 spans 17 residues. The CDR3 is CASSIEAGTASNQPQHF. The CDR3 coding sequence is TGTGCCAGTAGTATAGAAGCGGGAACGGCGTCCAATCAGCCCCAGCATTTT.

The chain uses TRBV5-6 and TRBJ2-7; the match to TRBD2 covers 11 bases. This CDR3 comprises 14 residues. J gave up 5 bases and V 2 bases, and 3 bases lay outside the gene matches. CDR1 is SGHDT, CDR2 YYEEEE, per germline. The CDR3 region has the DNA TGTGCCAGCAGCTTTAGCGGGAGGGATCACGAGCAGTACTTC. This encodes CASSFSGRDHEQYF.

CDR3 protein: CASMPGSYNSPLHF. CDR3 in DNA: TGTGCCAGTATGCCGGGCTCCTATAATTCACCCCTCCACTTT. The V and J genes are TRBV19 and TRBJ1-6; D gene unclear. Trimming left V 7 bases short and J 0 bases short, with 7 bases between. Per the germline V gene, CDR1 is LNHDA and CDR2 is SQIVND (reference sequence). This CDR3 region has 14 residues.

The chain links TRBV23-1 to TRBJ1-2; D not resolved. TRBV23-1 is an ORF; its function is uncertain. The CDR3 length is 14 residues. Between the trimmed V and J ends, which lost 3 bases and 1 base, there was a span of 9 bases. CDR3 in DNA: TGCGCCAGCAGTCACCTGGCAGGTAACTATGGCTACACCTTC. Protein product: CASSHLAGNYGYTF.

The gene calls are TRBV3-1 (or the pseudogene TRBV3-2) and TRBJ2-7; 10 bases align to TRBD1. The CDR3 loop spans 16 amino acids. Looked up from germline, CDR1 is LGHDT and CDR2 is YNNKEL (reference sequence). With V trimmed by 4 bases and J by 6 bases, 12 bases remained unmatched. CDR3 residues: CASSPSSLDRGTEQYF. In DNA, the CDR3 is TGTGCCAGCAGCCCTTCTTCCTTGGACAGGGGGACCGAGCAGTACTTC.

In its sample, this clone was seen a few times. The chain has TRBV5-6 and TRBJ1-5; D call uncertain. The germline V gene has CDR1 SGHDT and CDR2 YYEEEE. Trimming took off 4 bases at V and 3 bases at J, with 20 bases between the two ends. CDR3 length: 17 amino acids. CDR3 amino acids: CASSVGGSELLNQPQHF. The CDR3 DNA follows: TGTGCCAGCAGCGTTGGTGGCAGCGAACTTCTCAATCAGCCCCAGCATTTT. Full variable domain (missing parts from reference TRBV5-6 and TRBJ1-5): DAGVTQSPTHLIKTRGQQVTLRCSPKSGHDTVSWYQQALGQGPQFIFQYYEEEERQRGNFPDRFSGHQFPNYSSELNVNALLLGDSALYLCASSVGGSELLNQPQHFGDGTRLSIL.

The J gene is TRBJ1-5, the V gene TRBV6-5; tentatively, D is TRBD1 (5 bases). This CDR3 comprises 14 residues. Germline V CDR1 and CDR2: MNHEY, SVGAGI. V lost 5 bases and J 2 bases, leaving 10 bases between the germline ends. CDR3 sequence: CASSRQGGNQPQHF. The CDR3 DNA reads TGTGCCAGCAGTCGGCAGGGTGGCAATCAGCCCCAGCATTTT.

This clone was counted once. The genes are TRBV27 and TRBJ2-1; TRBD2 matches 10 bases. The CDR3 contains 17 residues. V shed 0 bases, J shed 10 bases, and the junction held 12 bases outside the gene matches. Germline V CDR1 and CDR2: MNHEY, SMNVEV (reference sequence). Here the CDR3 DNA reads TGTGCCAGCAGTTTATCGAGGAGCGGGAGGGACCGGGGGGAGCAGTTCTTC. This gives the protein CASSLSRSGRDRGEQFF.

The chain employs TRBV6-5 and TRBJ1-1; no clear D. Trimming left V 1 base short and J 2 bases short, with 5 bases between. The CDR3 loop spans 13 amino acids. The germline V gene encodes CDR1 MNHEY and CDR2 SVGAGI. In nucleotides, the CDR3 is TGTGCCAGCAGTTACTTCTTAAACACTGAAGCTTTCTTT. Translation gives CASSYFLNTEAFF.

CDR3 DNA: TGTGCCAGCAGTGAAATTGGACAGGGTTCCGCTGAAGCTTTCTTT. This gives the protein CASSEIGQGSAEAFF. The rearrangement joins TRBV2 to TRBJ1-1; 8 bases fit TRBD1. V shed 2 bases and J 6 bases; nucleotides not matched to a gene: 8. CDR1 is SNHLY and CDR2 is FYNNEI in the germline V gene. The CDR3 is made up of 15 amino acids.

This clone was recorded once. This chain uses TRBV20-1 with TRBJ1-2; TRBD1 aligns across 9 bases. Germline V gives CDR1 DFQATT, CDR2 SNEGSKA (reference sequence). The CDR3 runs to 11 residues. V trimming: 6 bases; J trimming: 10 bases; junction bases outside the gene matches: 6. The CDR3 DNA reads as TGCAGTGCCCCGGGACAGGGCGACTACACCTTC. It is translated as CSAPGQGDYTF.

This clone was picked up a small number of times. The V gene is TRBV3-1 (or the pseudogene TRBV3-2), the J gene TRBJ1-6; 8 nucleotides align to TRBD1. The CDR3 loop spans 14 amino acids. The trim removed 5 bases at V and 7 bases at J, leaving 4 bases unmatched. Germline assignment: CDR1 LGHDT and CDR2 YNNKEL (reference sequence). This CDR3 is CASSTTGVNSPLHF. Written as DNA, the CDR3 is TGTGCCAGCAGCACGACAGGGGTAAATTCACCCCTCCACTTT.

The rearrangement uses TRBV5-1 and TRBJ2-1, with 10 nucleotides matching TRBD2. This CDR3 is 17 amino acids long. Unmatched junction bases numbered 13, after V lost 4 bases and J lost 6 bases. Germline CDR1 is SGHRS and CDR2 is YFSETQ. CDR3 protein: CASSPTLLSSGGNEQFF. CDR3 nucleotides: TGCGCCAGCAGCCCGACCCTACTATCTAGCGGGGGCAATGAGCAGTTCTTC.